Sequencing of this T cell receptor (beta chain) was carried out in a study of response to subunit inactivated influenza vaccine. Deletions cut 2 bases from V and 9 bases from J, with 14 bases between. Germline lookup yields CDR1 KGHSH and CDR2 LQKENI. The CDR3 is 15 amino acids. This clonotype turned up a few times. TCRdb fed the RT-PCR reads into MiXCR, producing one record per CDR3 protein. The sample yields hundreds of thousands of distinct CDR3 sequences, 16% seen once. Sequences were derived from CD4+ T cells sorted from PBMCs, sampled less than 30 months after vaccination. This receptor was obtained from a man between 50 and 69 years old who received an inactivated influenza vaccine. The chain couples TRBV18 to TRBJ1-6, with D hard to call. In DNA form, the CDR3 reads TGTGCCAGCTCACCAACCGGGAACGATGGTTCACCCCTCCACTTT. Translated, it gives CASSPTGNDGSPLHF.